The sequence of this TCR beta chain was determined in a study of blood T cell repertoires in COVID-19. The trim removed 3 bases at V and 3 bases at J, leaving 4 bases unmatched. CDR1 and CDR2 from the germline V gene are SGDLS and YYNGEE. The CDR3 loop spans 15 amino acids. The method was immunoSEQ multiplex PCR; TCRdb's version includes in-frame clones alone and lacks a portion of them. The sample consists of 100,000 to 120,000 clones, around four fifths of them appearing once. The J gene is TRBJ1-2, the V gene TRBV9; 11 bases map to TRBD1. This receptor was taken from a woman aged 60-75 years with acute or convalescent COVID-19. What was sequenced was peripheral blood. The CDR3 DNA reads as TGTGCCAGCAGCGAGGGGACAGGGGGGGACTATGGCTACACCTTC. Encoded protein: CASSEGTGGDYGYTF.